Listed below are T cell receptor beta chains from one sample, sequenced in a study of blood T cell repertoires in COVID-19. Clones were sequenced by immunoSEQ multiplex PCR, and TCRdb holds only the in-frame ones, with some missing. Of 250,000 to 300,000 clones listed, less than 85% are singletons. The sequenced material came from peripheral blood. The origin of the receptors is a woman aged 18-30 years with acute or convalescent COVID-19. CDR3s include the opening cysteine and the closing phenylalanine or tryptophan. D genes are given only for firm matches. Expanded clones are given a class, and other clones once, few, many or no size at all.

D gene | J gene | V gene | clone size | CDR3 DNA | CDR3 protein
NA | TRBJ1-5 | TRBV23-1 | NA | TGCGCCAGCAGTCAAGCCACTCAACAGGGATCGAGCAATCAGCCCCAGCATTTT | CASSQATQQGSSNQPQHF
TRBD1 | TRBJ1-1 | TRBV10-3 | few | TGTGCCATCAGCGGGACAGACACTGAAGCTTTCTTT | CAISGTDTEAFF
NA | TRBJ1-4 | TRBV6-1 | NA | TGTGCCAGCAGTGAATTGTTGGGCCGCCTTAATGAAAAACTGTTTTTT | CASSELLGRLNEKLFF
NA | TRBJ2-1 | TRBV6-2/TRBV6-3 | once | TGTGCCAGCAGTTACACCGAGACACGCTACAATGAGCAGTTCTTC | CASSYTETRYNEQFF
TRBD1 | TRBJ2-5 | TRBV18 | NA | TGTGCCAGCTCACAAGGGACAGGGGAAGAGACCCAGTACTTC | CASSQGTGEETQYF
NA | TRBJ2-1 | TRBV11-3 | NA | TGTGCCAGCAGCGGGGGGTACTTGTACAATGAGCAGTTCTTC | CASSGGYLYNEQFF
TRBD2 | TRBJ2-1 | TRBV27 | NA | TGTGCCAGCAGTTTGACTAGCGGGAGGGCACGCCCAGCGGGAGCCCGCCCCAATGAGCAGTTCTTC | CASSLTSGRARPAGARPNEQFF
NA | TRBJ1-6 | TRBV9 | NA | TGTGCCAGCAGCGGCGTTACAGGGAATAATTCACCCCTCCACTTT | CASSGVTGNNSPLHF
NA | TRBJ2-7 | TRBV30 | NA | TGTGCCTGGTCGGGGACCTACGAGCAGTACTTC | CAWSGTYEQYF
NA | TRBJ1-5 | TRBV19 | few | TGTGCCAGTAGTATACGGCGGGATCAGCCCCAGCATTTT | CASSIRRDQPQHF
NA | TRBJ2-2 | TRBV27 | few | TGTGCCAGCAGTTTAGGAGGGGCGGCCGGGGAGCTGTTTTTT | CASSLGGAAGELFF
TRBD1 | TRBJ1-2 | TRBV7-8 | NA | TGTGCCAGCAGCTTCCGGACAGGGGAATATGGCTACACCTTC | CASSFRTGEYGYTF
TRBD2 | TRBJ2-7 | TRBV7-2 | once | TGTGCCAGCAGCTTATGGGGCGGGAGGTCTTACGAGCAGTACTTC | CASSLWGGRSYEQYF
NA | TRBJ1-1 | TRBV27 | few | TGTGCCAGCATGTTCGGAGAAAACACTGAAGCTTTCTTT | CASMFGENTEAFF
TRBD1 | TRBJ1-1 | TRBV10-3 | NA | TGTGCCATCAGTGAGCAACAGGGGTCAGACACTGAAGCTTTCTTT | CAISEQQGSDTEAFF
NA | TRBJ2-7 | TRBV9 | NA | TGTGCCAGCAGCGTAGGAATCGGCAGGACCTACGAGCAGTACTTC | CASSVGIGRTYEQYF
TRBD1 | TRBJ2-7 | TRBV24-1 | NA | TGTGCCACCAGTGACCATTCCGGGACAGTTATACGAGGGCAGTACTTC | CATSDHSGTVIRGQYF
TRBD2 | TRBJ2-2 | TRBV7-2 | NA | TGTGCCAGCAGCTTAGGGATTCGACTAGCCGCCACCGGGGAGCTGTTTTTT | CASSLGIRLAATGELFF
TRBD1 | TRBJ2-5 | TRBV7-2 | NA | TGTGCCAGCAGCTCAGAACAGGGGTTTGGGACCCAGTACTTC | CASSSEQGFGTQYF
TRBD1 | TRBJ1-1 | TRBV29-1 | NA | TGCAGCGTTAAAGGGACAGACCTGAACACTGAAGCTTTCTTT | CSVKGTDLNTEAFF
NA | TRBJ1-1 | TRBV6-2/TRBV6-3 | NA | TGTGCCAGCAGTTACTCGACAGAGGAAGCTTTCTTT | CASSYSTEEAFF
NA | TRBJ2-3 | TRBV19 | NA | TGTGCCAGCGATAGCGGAAGGTCAGATACGCAGTATTTT | CASDSGRSDTQYF
TRBD2 | TRBJ2-3 | TRBV28 | NA | TGTGCCAGCAGTGCGGCGTTTGCGGGAGGGCCCCCAGATACGCAGTATTTT | CASSAAFAGGPPDTQYF
TRBD1 | TRBJ1-1 | TRBV2 | NA | TGTGCCAGCACCAAACAGGGGGATACAAACACTGAAGCTTTCTTT | CASTKQGDTNTEAFF
TRBD2 | TRBJ2-7 | TRBV25-1 | NA | TGTGCCAGCAGTGGAAGCGGGGTACCCTCCTACGAGCAGTACTTC | CASSGSGVPSYEQYF
TRBD1 | TRBJ1-2 | TRBV10-3 | once | TGTGCCGCGGCTCCAGCCCTAACAGGGGGTGAGCGCTACACCTTC | CAAAPALTGGERYTF
NA | TRBJ1-3 | TRBV6-9 | NA | TGTGCCACCCCGCGGAGGCCTACTGGAAACACCATATATTTT | CATPRRPTGNTIYF
NA | TRBJ1-1 | TRBV6-6 | NA | TGTGCCAGCAGTTCGGGGGTCGAAGCTTTCTTT | CASSSGVEAFF
NA | TRBJ1-4 | TRBV19 | once | TGTGCCAGTAGAAGGGAGGGTTACGCTAATGAAAAACTGTTTTTT | CASRREGYANEKLFF
TRBD2 | TRBJ2-3 | TRBV7-2 | NA | TGTGCCAGCAGCTTAGTGGGACTAGGGGATACGCAGTATTTT | CASSLVGLGDTQYF